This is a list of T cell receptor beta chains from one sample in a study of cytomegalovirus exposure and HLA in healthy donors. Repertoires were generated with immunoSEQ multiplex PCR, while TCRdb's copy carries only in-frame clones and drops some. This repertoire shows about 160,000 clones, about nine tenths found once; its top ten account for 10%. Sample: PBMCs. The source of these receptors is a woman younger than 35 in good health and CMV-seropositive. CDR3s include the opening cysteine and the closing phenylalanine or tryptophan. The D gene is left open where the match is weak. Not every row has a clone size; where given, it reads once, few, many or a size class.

CDR3 protein: CATSSIIAGDYNEQFF
CDR3 DNA: TGTGCCACCAGCAGTATCATAGCGGGAGACTACAATGAGCAGTTCTTC
clone size: few
D gene: TRBD2
V gene: TRBV15
J gene: TRBJ2-1

CDR3 protein: CAISESSRAFF
CDR3 DNA: TGTGCCATCAGTGAGTCTTCGCGAGCTTTCTTT
clone size: .
D gene: .
V gene: TRBV10-3
J gene: TRBJ1-1

CDR3 protein: CASSLSSGNEQYF
CDR3 DNA: TGTGCCAGCAGTTTATCATCGGGAAACGAGCAGTACTTC
clone size: .
D gene: .
V gene: TRBV27
J gene: TRBJ2-7

CDR3 protein: CASSPTSGRGFNEQFF
CDR3 DNA: TGTGCTAGCAGCCCAACTAGCGGGAGGGGTTTTAATGAGCAGTTCTTC
clone size: .
D gene: TRBD2
V gene: TRBV7-7
J gene: TRBJ2-1

CDR3 protein: CASSSPGQGDSPNEQFF
CDR3 DNA: TGTGCCAGCAGCTCTCCGGGACAGGGAGATTCACCCAATGAGCAGTTCTTC
clone size: .
D gene: TRBD1
V gene: TRBV7-2
J gene: TRBJ2-1

CDR3 protein: CSVEGQGLGNTIYF
CDR3 DNA: TGCAGCGTTGAAGGACAGGGACTTGGAAACACCATATATTTT
clone size: few
D gene: TRBD1
V gene: TRBV29-1
J gene: TRBJ1-3

CDR3 protein: CASSYSPAGGYNEQFF
CDR3 DNA: TGTGCCAGCAGTTACTCTCCAGCGGGAGGCTACAATGAGCAGTTCTTC
clone size: .
D gene: TRBD2
V gene: TRBV6-5
J gene: TRBJ2-1

CDR3 protein: CASRRGSPNEKLFF
CDR3 DNA: TGTGCCAGCAGGCGGGGGTCGCCTAATGAAAAACTGTTTTTT
clone size: once
D gene: .
V gene: TRBV6-5
J gene: TRBJ1-4

CDR3 protein: CASSQEGTSGSADTQYF
CDR3 DNA: TGCGCCAGCAGCCAAGAAGGGACTAGCGGGAGCGCAGATACGCAGTATTTT
clone size: .
D gene: TRBD2
V gene: TRBV4-1
J gene: TRBJ2-3

CDR3 protein: CASTTTVAQETQYF
CDR3 DNA: TGTGCCAGCACCACTACCGTAGCTCAAGAGACCCAGTACTTC
clone size: .
D gene: .
V gene: TRBV6-1
J gene: TRBJ2-5

CDR3 protein: CASSPPRGREGDTQYF
CDR3 DNA: TGTGCCAGCTCACCACCCAGGGGGCGGGAAGGAGATACGCAGTATTTT
clone size: .
D gene: TRBD1
V gene: TRBV18
J gene: TRBJ2-3

CDR3 protein: CAIQSGSGTDTQYF
CDR3 DNA: TGTGCCATCCAATCCGGGAGCGGCACAGATACGCAGTATTTT
clone size: .
D gene: .
V gene: TRBV10-3
J gene: TRBJ2-3

CDR3 protein: CASSPLLGGSATEAFF
CDR3 DNA: TGTGCCAGCTCACCACTCTTGGGAGGGTCGGCCACTGAAGCTTTCTTT
clone size: many
D gene: .
V gene: TRBV18
J gene: TRBJ1-1

CDR3 protein: CASSESGQGSYEQYF
CDR3 DNA: TGCGCCAGCAGTGAGTCGGGACAGGGGTCCTACGAGCAGTACTTC
clone size: .
D gene: TRBD1
V gene: TRBV10-1
J gene: TRBJ2-7

CDR3 protein: CAWSVGQTGEQYF
CDR3 DNA: TGTGCCTGGAGTGTGGGGCAGACGGGCGAGCAGTACTTC
clone size: once
D gene: .
V gene: TRBV30
J gene: TRBJ2-7

CDR3 protein: CASSVDPGFSGGNEQFF
CDR3 DNA: TGTGCCAGCAGCGTAGATCCAGGGTTTAGCGGGGGGAATGAGCAGTTCTTC
clone size: .
D gene: TRBD2
V gene: TRBV9
J gene: TRBJ2-1

CDR3 protein: CASSTSGSSYNEQFF
CDR3 DNA: TGTGCCAGCAGCACTAGCGGGAGCTCCTACAATGAGCAGTTCTTC
clone size: .
D gene: TRBD2
V gene: TRBV11-2
J gene: TRBJ2-1

CDR3 protein: CASSLAGTSIIHEQFF
CDR3 DNA: TGTGCCAGCAGTTTAGCCGGGACTAGCATTATCCATGAGCAGTTCTTC
clone size: .
D gene: TRBD2
V gene: TRBV28
J gene: TRBJ2-1

CDR3 protein: CASSISTSVEQYF
CDR3 DNA: TGTGCCAGTAGTATAAGCACTAGCGTCGAGCAGTACTTC
clone size: .
D gene: TRBD2
V gene: TRBV19
J gene: TRBJ2-7

CDR3 protein: CASSYDSVSYNEQFF
CDR3 DNA: TGTGCCAGCAGTTACGATAGCGTCTCCTACAATGAGCAGTTCTTC
clone size: .
D gene: .
V gene: TRBV6-5
J gene: TRBJ2-1

CDR3 protein: CASSVDTGELFF
CDR3 DNA: TGTGCCAGCAGTGTAGACACCGGGGAGCTGTTTTTT
clone size: once
D gene: .
V gene: TRBV2
J gene: TRBJ2-2

CDR3 protein: CASSLVRSQPQHF
CDR3 DNA: TGTGCCAGCAGCTTAGTAAGGAGTCAGCCCCAGCATTTT
clone size: .
D gene: .
V gene: TRBV7-2
J gene: TRBJ1-5

CDR3 protein: CASSSKDRGLNEQYF
CDR3 DNA: TGTGCCAGCAGCTCAAAGGACAGGGGGCTGAACGAGCAGTACTTC
clone size: few
D gene: TRBD1
V gene: TRBV7-2
J gene: TRBJ2-7

CDR3 protein: CASGFRISSFSGMRSQGGAFF
CDR3 DNA: TGTGCTAGTGGTTTCCGAATATCGTCTTTTTCGGGAATGCGCTCACAGGGTGGAGCTTTCTTT
clone size: .
D gene: .
V gene: TRBV12-5
J gene: TRBJ1-1

CDR3 protein: CASSLGPGQLSTDTQYF
CDR3 DNA: TGTGCCAGCAGCTTAGGGCCGGGACAGCTTAGCACAGATACGCAGTATTTT
clone size: .
D gene: TRBD1
V gene: TRBV7-3
J gene: TRBJ2-3

CDR3 protein: CAISDVVAGGVDTQYF
CDR3 DNA: TGTGCCATCAGTGACGTGGTAGCGGGAGGTGTAGATACGCAGTATTTT
clone size: .
D gene: TRBD2
V gene: TRBV10-3
J gene: TRBJ2-3

CDR3 protein: CASSHQGGASSGNTIYF
CDR3 DNA: TGCGCCAGCAGCCACCAAGGGGGGGCTTCCTCTGGAAACACCATATATTTT
clone size: once
D gene: .
V gene: TRBV4-1
J gene: TRBJ1-3

CDR3 protein: CASSRVRNAYEQYF
CDR3 DNA: TGTGCCAGCAGCCGGGTCCGTAATGCCTACGAGCAGTACTTC
clone size: .
D gene: .
V gene: TRBV7-2
J gene: TRBJ2-7

CDR3 protein: CASSTRTGTWELFF
CDR3 DNA: TGTGCCAGCAGTACCCGGACAGGGACTTGGGAGCTGTTTTTT
clone size: .
D gene: TRBD1
V gene: TRBV6-1
J gene: TRBJ2-2

CDR3 protein: CAWSPDRNQPQHF
CDR3 DNA: TGTGCCTGGAGTCCGGACAGGAATCAGCCCCAGCATTTT
clone size: .
D gene: TRBD1
V gene: TRBV30
J gene: TRBJ1-5

CDR3 protein: CASFAANTGELFF
CDR3 DNA: TGTGCCAGCTTTGCGGCGAACACCGGGGAGCTGTTTTTT
clone size: .
D gene: .
V gene: TRBV7-9
J gene: TRBJ2-2

CDR3 protein: CAISALGGGLDNEQFF
CDR3 DNA: TGTGCCATCAGTGCTTTAGGTGGGGGCCTAGACAATGAGCAGTTCTTC
clone size: .
D gene: .
V gene: TRBV10-3
J gene: TRBJ2-1

CDR3 protein: CASSSGTQTYNEQFF
CDR3 DNA: TGCGCCAGCAGCTCCGGGACACAAACCTACAATGAGCAGTTCTTC
clone size: .
D gene: .
V gene: TRBV5-1
J gene: TRBJ2-1

CDR3 protein: CASSSDLLYGYTF
CDR3 DNA: TGCGCCAGCAGCTCAGACTTACTATATGGCTACACCTTC
clone size: .
D gene: .
V gene: TRBV5-1
J gene: TRBJ1-2

CDR3 protein: CASSDTGTSGSYEQFF
CDR3 DNA: TGCGCCAGCAGTGATACCGGGACTAGCGGGAGCTATGAGCAGTTCTTC
clone size: .
D gene: TRBD2
V gene: TRBV10-1
J gene: TRBJ2-1

CDR3 protein: CSAQGNTEAFF
CDR3 DNA: TGCAGTGCTCAGGGGAACACTGAAGCTTTCTTT
clone size: .
D gene: .
V gene: TRBV20-1
J gene: TRBJ1-1

CDR3 protein: CAIMGQTNEQYF
CDR3 DNA: TGTGCCATCATGGGACAGACCAACGAGCAGTACTTC
clone size: .
D gene: TRBD1
V gene: TRBV10-3
J gene: TRBJ2-7

CDR3 protein: CAIKAGTASYEQYF
CDR3 DNA: TGTGCCATCAAAGCTGGGACAGCTTCCTACGAGCAGTACTTC
clone size: .
D gene: TRBD1
V gene: TRBV10-3
J gene: TRBJ2-7

CDR3 protein: CAWNPSIETSGRVYYNEQFF
CDR3 DNA: TGTGCCTGGAATCCATCGATAGAGACTAGCGGGAGGGTGTACTACAATGAGCAGTTCTTC
clone size: .
D gene: TRBD2
V gene: TRBV30
J gene: TRBJ2-1

CDR3 protein: CASSERQGNTEAFF
CDR3 DNA: TGTGCCAGCAGTGAACGACAGGGAAACACTGAAGCTTTCTTT
clone size: .
D gene: TRBD1
V gene: TRBV2
J gene: TRBJ1-1

CDR3 protein: CASGLPRVPSTYEQYF
CDR3 DNA: TGTGCTAGTGGTTTACCCAGGGTCCCATCTACCTACGAGCAGTACTTC
clone size: .
D gene: .
V gene: TRBV12-5
J gene: TRBJ2-7

CDR3 protein: CASSIGGFSPGEQYF
CDR3 DNA: TGTGCCAGTAGTATTGGCGGGTTTTCACCTGGCGAGCAGTACTTC
clone size: .
D gene: .
V gene: TRBV19
J gene: TRBJ2-7

CDR3 protein: CASSGYDKYANIQYF
CDR3 DNA: TGTGCCAGCAGCGGGTACGACAAATACGCAAACATTCAGTACTTC
clone size: once
D gene: .
V gene: TRBV5-6
J gene: TRBJ2-4

CDR3 protein: CASSPPGTVNQPQHF
CDR3 DNA: TGTGCCAGCTCACCCCCCGGGACTGTTAATCAGCCCCAGCATTTT
clone size: .
D gene: .
V gene: TRBV18
J gene: TRBJ1-5

CDR3 protein: CASSQSGVSPSYEQYF
CDR3 DNA: TGTGCCAGCAGTCAATCGGGAGTCTCCCCCTCCTACGAGCAGTACTTC
clone size: .
D gene: .
V gene: TRBV13
J gene: TRBJ2-7

CDR3 protein: CASSIARQGVQPQHF
CDR3 DNA: TGTGCCAGTAGTATAGCCCGACAGGGGGTCCAGCCCCAGCATTTT
clone size: .
D gene: TRBD1
V gene: TRBV19
J gene: TRBJ1-5

CDR3 protein: CASSLSGLAGEQFF
CDR3 DNA: TGCGCCAGCAGCCTTTCGGGACTAGCAGGTGAGCAGTTCTTC
clone size: .
D gene: TRBD2
V gene: TRBV4-3
J gene: TRBJ2-1

CDR3 protein: CASSLRGKVLNNEQFF
CDR3 DNA: TGTGCCAGCAGCTTAAGAGGTAAAGTCTTAAACAATGAGCAGTTCTTC
clone size: .
D gene: .
V gene: TRBV7-8
J gene: TRBJ2-1

CDR3 protein: CASSQDSPSYNEQFF
CDR3 DNA: TGCGCCAGCAGCCAGGACTCTCCTAGCTACAATGAGCAGTTCTTC
clone size: .
D gene: .
V gene: TRBV5-1
J gene: TRBJ2-1

CDR3 protein: CASSIITGDHSYYTF
CDR3 DNA: TGTGCCAGTAGTATAATAACAGGGGACCACTCTTACTACACCTTC
clone size: .
D gene: TRBD1
V gene: TRBV19
J gene: TRBJ1-2

CDR3 protein: CASRPAGALDTQYF
CDR3 DNA: TGTGCCAGCAGACCAGCGGGAGCGTTAGATACGCAGTATTTT
clone size: .
D gene: TRBD2
V gene: TRBV27
J gene: TRBJ2-3

CDR3 protein: CASSLSAGATTGELFF
CDR3 DNA: TGTGCCAGCAGCTTATCGGCAGGGGCTACCACCGGGGAGCTGTTTTTT
clone size: .
D gene: .
V gene: TRBV7-6
J gene: TRBJ2-2

CDR3 protein: CASSPGGAIDTQYF
CDR3 DNA: TGCGCCAGCAGCCCCGGGGGGGCAATAGATACGCAGTATTTT
clone size: .
D gene: TRBD2
V gene: TRBV10-2
J gene: TRBJ2-3

CDR3 protein: CASSLTRENNEQFF
CDR3 DNA: TGTGCCAGCAGCTTAACACGGGAGAACAATGAGCAGTTCTTC
clone size: .
D gene: .
V gene: TRBV7-2
J gene: TRBJ2-1

CDR3 protein: CASSSPRGNEQFF
CDR3 DNA: TGTGCCAGCAGCTCACCGCGGGGCAATGAGCAGTTCTTC
clone size: .
D gene: .
V gene: TRBV11-3
J gene: TRBJ2-1

CDR3 protein: CAIRDSSYEQYF
CDR3 DNA: TGTGCCATCAGGGACAGCAGCTACGAGCAGTACTTC
clone size: .
D gene: .
V gene: TRBV10-3
J gene: TRBJ2-7

CDR3 protein: CASSQVGRDYPPGELFF
CDR3 DNA: TGCGCCAGCAGCCAAGTGGGCCGCGACTATCCCCCCGGGGAGCTGTTTTTT
clone size: .
D gene: .
V gene: TRBV4-1
J gene: TRBJ2-2

CDR3 protein: CASSPGTGVSGYGYTF
CDR3 DNA: TGTGCCAGCAGCCCCGGGACAGGGGTATCCGGCTATGGCTACACCTTC
clone size: .
D gene: TRBD1
V gene: TRBV5-5
J gene: TRBJ1-2

CDR3 protein: CASSGLAGAETQYF
CDR3 DNA: TGTGCCAGCTCAGGACTAGCGGGAGCTGAGACCCAGTACTTC
clone size: few
D gene: TRBD2
V gene: TRBV18
J gene: TRBJ2-5

CDR3 protein: CASSLFGRLAGDNEQFF
CDR3 DNA: TGCGCCAGCAGCTTGTTTGGGCGTCTAGCGGGAGACAATGAGCAGTTCTTC
clone size: .
D gene: TRBD2
V gene: TRBV5-1
J gene: TRBJ2-1